This T cell receptor beta chain derives from a study of T cell changes during pregnancy in multiple sclerosis. Trimming removed 4 bases from V and 5 bases from J, with 5 bases in between. Looked up from germline, CDR1 is SNHLY and CDR2 is FYNNEI. CDR3 size: 12 residues. Method: immunoSEQ multiplex PCR; TCRdb's copy keeps in-frame clones and lacks some. Of under 85,000 clones in the sample, roughly nine tenths were seen once. The TCR was taken from a female donor in good health, enrolled as a control in a pregnancy study. J is TRBJ1-4 and V is TRBV2; D remains ambiguous. Sequencing used CD4+ T cells from peripheral blood mononuclear cells, obtained in the third trimester of pregnancy. The CDR3 DNA sequence: TGTGCCAGCAGTGGGCCAAATGAAAAACTGTTTTTT. Encoded protein: CASSGPNEKLFF.